This T cell receptor (beta chain) was observed in a study of shared clonotypes between healthy human individuals. The germline V and J ends were trimmed by 5 bases and 9 bases, with 17 bases remaining between them. Germline CDR1 is MDHEN and CDR2 is SYDVKM. CDR3 length: 14 amino acids. Sequencing used immunoSEQ multiplex PCR; TCRdb keeps in-frame clones, though not all of them. Of roughly 720,000 clones listed, 90% were seen once; the top ten hold 34%. This sequence originates from a man aged 18 to 30 in good health. Some clones in this sample may be carry-over from other donors' samples. The chain joins TRBV28 to TRBJ2-1; D is possibly TRBD2 (6 bases). Sample: memory CD8+ T cells from PBMCs. The subset is: CD45RO+ cells pooled with CCR7-negative TemRA cells. The CDR3 sequence: CASSPWTTLGEQFF. In DNA, the CDR3 is TGTGCCAGCAGTCCATGGACTACACTAGGTGAGCAGTTCTTC.